The rows below give T cell receptor beta chains drawn from one sample of a study of blood T cell repertoires in COVID-19. The assay was immunoSEQ multiplex PCR, and TCRdb's table has in-frame clones only and misses some. The sample lists about 300,000 clones; around 89% were seen once. Sequenced: peripheral blood. Every receptor here comes from a woman in her twenties or thirties who had recovered from COVID-19. Both conserved end residues are part of each CDR3. The order of the fields is J gene, V gene, D gene, clone size, CDR3 DNA, CDR3 protein. D genes are given only for firm matches. Size values are once, few and many counts, or a class for expanded clones, and some rows have none.

J: TRBJ2-5; V: TRBV12-3/TRBV12-4; D: -; size: -; DNA: TGTGCCAGCAGTTGGGCGGAGACCCAGTACTTC; CDR3: CASSWAETQYF
J: TRBJ2-2; V: TRBV5-5; D: -; size: -; DNA: TGTGCCAGCAGCTTTGGGCAGGCCGTAGTTATCGGGGAGCTGTTTTTT; CDR3: CASSFGQAVVIGELFF
J: TRBJ1-4; V: TRBV7-2; D: TRBD1; size: once; DNA: TGTGCCAGCAGGACAGGGCTATCGGGAGAAAAACTGTTTTTT; CDR3: CASRTGLSGEKLFF
J: TRBJ2-7; V: TRBV5-1; D: TRBD1; size: -; DNA: TGCGCCAGCAGCTTGGATGGGACAGGTCCCTACGAGCAGTACTTC; CDR3: CASSLDGTGPYEQYF
J: TRBJ2-5; V: TRBV3-1/TRBV3-2; D: TRBD2; size: -; DNA: TGTGCCAGCGAGCGGGGGGGCCAAGAGACCCAGTACTTC; CDR3: CASERGGQETQYF
J: TRBJ2-3; V: TRBV10-2; D: -; size: few; DNA: TGCGCCAGCAGTGACGACAGCGTCACAGATACGCAGTATTTT; CDR3: CASSDDSVTDTQYF
J: TRBJ1-2; V: TRBV27; D: TRBD1; size: -; DNA: TGTGCCAGCAGTAATTATCCGGGACAGGGGGCGGATGGCTACACCTTC; CDR3: CASSNYPGQGADGYTF
J: TRBJ1-2; V: TRBV7-8; D: -; size: -; DNA: TGTGCCAGCAGCTTATTTAACCGGGGACTTAACTATGGCTACACCTTC; CDR3: CASSLFNRGLNYGYTF
J: TRBJ1-3; V: TRBV4-1; D: -; size: many; DNA: TGCGCCAGCAGCCCGGCCTTCGTCCAGGCTGGAAACACCATATATTTT; CDR3: CASSPAFVQAGNTIYF
J: TRBJ1-6; V: TRBV6-2/TRBV6-3; D: TRBD1; size: -; DNA: TGTGCCAGCAGTCTCCGGGACAGAAATAATTCACCCCTCCACTTT; CDR3: CASSLRDRNNSPLHF
J: TRBJ2-3; V: TRBV27; D: -; size: -; DNA: TGTGCCAGCAGTCCTTGGGGGGTAGATACGCAGTATTTT; CDR3: CASSPWGVDTQYF
J: TRBJ2-3; V: TRBV27; D: -; size: -; DNA: TGTGCCAGCAGTTTCTTTGCTAGCGCAGCAGATACGCAGTATTTT; CDR3: CASSFFASAADTQYF
J: TRBJ1-1; V: TRBV7-2; D: TRBD1; size: -; DNA: TGTGCCAGCAGCTTGACAGGGGTCAGCGCTTTCTTT; CDR3: CASSLTGVSAFF
J: TRBJ1-6; V: TRBV28; D: -; size: -; DNA: TGTGCCAGCAGACGGGATTTGGGGAATGGGTCACCCCTCCACTTT; CDR3: CASRRDLGNGSPLHF
J: TRBJ2-7; V: TRBV28; D: TRBD1; size: -; DNA: TGTGCCAGCAGTCTTACTTCGACAGGGAGCTCCTACGAGCAGTACTTC; CDR3: CASSLTSTGSSYEQYF
J: TRBJ2-7; V: TRBV4-1; D: TRBD1; size: -; DNA: TGCGCCAGCAGCCTTGCGGACAGGGCTTCCTACGAGCAGTACTTC; CDR3: CASSLADRASYEQYF
J: TRBJ1-2; V: TRBV6-5; D: -; size: -; DNA: TGTGCCAGCAGTTACTCAGGGGAAGGTAGTGGCTACACCTTC; CDR3: CASSYSGEGSGYTF
J: TRBJ1-4; V: TRBV19; D: TRBD1; size: -; DNA: TGTGCCAGTACCGAATTCTCAGGGGGCCGTCGGGAAAAACTGTTTTTT; CDR3: CASTEFSGGRREKLFF
J: TRBJ2-3; V: TRBV29-1; D: TRBD2; size: -; DNA: TGCAGCGTTGAAGATCTGGTTAGCGGGGGATCAGATACGCAGTATTTT; CDR3: CSVEDLVSGGSDTQYF
J: TRBJ2-1; V: TRBV7-8; D: -; size: -; DNA: TGTGCCAGCGCCGGGACAACAAGATACAATGAGCAGTTCTTC; CDR3: CASAGTTRYNEQFF
J: TRBJ1-5; V: TRBV18; D: -; size: -; DNA: TGTGCCAGCTCAGACCGGGACACCAATCAGCCCCAGCATTTT; CDR3: CASSDRDTNQPQHF
J: TRBJ1-5; V: TRBV6-2/TRBV6-3; D: -; size: -; DNA: TGTGCCAGCAGTTACAAGCGGGGAAGCAATCAGCCCCAGCATTTT; CDR3: CASSYKRGSNQPQHF
J: TRBJ2-2; V: TRBV4-1; D: TRBD2; size: -; DNA: TGCGCCAGCAGCCAAGATCAAGCGGGGGGGTTGACCGGGGAGCTGTTTTTT; CDR3: CASSQDQAGGLTGELFF
J: TRBJ2-7; V: TRBV28; D: -; size: -; DNA: TGTGCCAGCAGTTCACTCTCCTACGAGCAGTACTTC; CDR3: CASSSLSYEQYF
J: TRBJ2-7; V: TRBV6-5; D: -; size: -; DNA: TGTGCCAGCAGTTACTCTCCGGGGAGAGTCTACGAGCAGTACTTC; CDR3: CASSYSPGRVYEQYF
J: TRBJ1-3; V: TRBV25-1; D: -; size: -; DNA: TGTGCCAGCAGAGCAGGGGCTGAGGCTGGAAACACCATATATTTT; CDR3: CASRAGAEAGNTIYF
J: TRBJ2-7; V: TRBV20-1; D: -; size: -; DNA: TGCAGTGCTAGGGAGGGTGTAGAGCAGTACTTC; CDR3: CSAREGVEQYF
J: TRBJ2-2; V: TRBV10-3; D: TRBD1; size: once; DNA: TGTGCCATCAAACCGGGACAGGGGTTCGGGGAGCTGTTTTTT; CDR3: CAIKPGQGFGELFF
J: TRBJ2-7; V: TRBV11-2; D: -; size: -; DNA: TGTGCCAGCAGCTTAGTACCCCCCCCACTAGCTCCTCCCTCCTACGAGCAGTACTTC; CDR3: CASSLVPPPLAPPSYEQYF
J: TRBJ1-6; V: TRBV4-1; D: -; size: -; DNA: TGCGCCAGCAGCCAAGAAGACCTAGAGTCACTCAATTCACCCCTCCACTTT; CDR3: CASSQEDLESLNSPLHF
J: TRBJ2-3; V: TRBV14; D: TRBD2; size: -; DNA: TGTGCCAGCAGCCACATAGCGGGGGGGCACACAGATACGCAGTATTTT; CDR3: CASSHIAGGHTDTQYF
J: TRBJ2-7; V: TRBV7-6; D: -; size: few; DNA: TGTGCCAGCAGCTTAGGGGAGCCCTACGAGCAGTACTTC; CDR3: CASSLGEPYEQYF
J: TRBJ1-2; V: TRBV6-1; D: -; size: -; DNA: TGTGCCAGCAGTGAGAGGGAACAGGGCTATGGCTACACCTTC; CDR3: CASSEREQGYGYTF
J: TRBJ2-7; V: TRBV24-1; D: TRBD1; size: -; DNA: TGTGCCACCAGGAGGACAGGGGGCTACGAGCAGTACTTC; CDR3: CATRRTGGYEQYF
J: TRBJ1-2; V: TRBV27; D: TRBD1; size: -; DNA: TGTGCCAGCAGTCTGGACAGGGACTATGGCTACACCTTC; CDR3: CASSLDRDYGYTF
J: TRBJ2-2; V: TRBV29-1; D: TRBD1; size: -; DNA: TGCAGCACACGACAGGGCTCGGACACCGGGGAGCTGTTTTTT; CDR3: CSTRQGSDTGELFF
J: TRBJ1-2; V: TRBV28; D: -; size: once; DNA: TGTGCCAGCAGTTCACAGGGTTGGGGCTACACCTTC; CDR3: CASSSQGWGYTF
J: TRBJ1-5; V: TRBV27; D: -; size: -; DNA: TGTGCCAGCAAGCTGACAGATAGCAATCAGCCCCAGCATTTT; CDR3: CASKLTDSNQPQHF
J: TRBJ2-7; V: TRBV20-1; D: -; size: -; DNA: TGCAGTGCTAGTCCGACAGTTTATCTGACCGGCGAGCAGTACTTC; CDR3: CSASPTVYLTGEQYF
J: TRBJ2-2; V: TRBV11-2; D: TRBD1; size: -; DNA: TGTGCCAGCAGCCGGACAGGGATTCTGAACACCGGGGAGCTGTTTTTT; CDR3: CASSRTGILNTGELFF
J: TRBJ1-1; V: TRBV5-6; D: TRBD1; size: -; DNA: TGTGCCAGCAGTCTGGACAGGGGAGCGGAGCGGGGCTTT; CDR3: CASSLDRGAERGF
J: TRBJ1-6; V: TRBV6-5; D: TRBD1; size: -; DNA: TGTGCCAGCAGAAGAGGGACAGTACGTAATTCACCCCTCCACTTT; CDR3: CASRRGTVRNSPLHF
J: TRBJ2-3; V: TRBV2; D: TRBD1; size: -; DNA: TGTGCCAATGGACAGGTTCTTTCCGATACGCAGTATTTT; CDR3: CANGQVLSDTQYF
J: TRBJ1-5; V: TRBV27; D: TRBD1; size: -; DNA: TGTGCCAGCAGTACAGGGGATAGCAATCAGCCCCAGCATTTT; CDR3: CASSTGDSNQPQHF
J: TRBJ1-5; V: TRBV7-8; D: -; size: -; DNA: TGTGCCAGCAGCACCCTAGGGGTCTCGAAGCCCCAGCATTTT; CDR3: CASSTLGVSKPQHF
J: TRBJ2-5; V: TRBV2; D: TRBD2; size: -; DNA: TGTGCCAGCAGTGAAGGACTAGCGGGGGGCCAAGAGACCCAGTACTTC; CDR3: CASSEGLAGGQETQYF
J: TRBJ2-7; V: TRBV5-1; D: TRBD1; size: -; DNA: TGCGCCAGCAGCTTTGACAGGGACGAGCAGTACTTC; CDR3: CASSFDRDEQYF
J: TRBJ1-1; V: TRBV28; D: -; size: -; DNA: TGTGCCACAGTGAGGGTCGACAGGGCTTTCTTT; CDR3: CATVRVDRAFF
J: TRBJ1-2; V: TRBV5-8; D: -; size: -; DNA: TGTGCCAGCAGCTTCTTGGGACACGCCAACTATGGCTACACCTTC; CDR3: CASSFLGHANYGYTF
J: TRBJ2-3; V: TRBV7-3; D: TRBD2; size: -; DNA: TGTGCCAGCAGCTTAAGTAGCGGGGGGGCAGATACGCAGTATTTT; CDR3: CASSLSSGGADTQYF
J: TRBJ2-2; V: TRBV4-3; D: -; size: -; DNA: TGCGCCAGCAGCCATGGCCAGGGCACCGGGGAGCTGTTTTTT; CDR3: CASSHGQGTGELFF
J: TRBJ1-5; V: TRBV29-1; D: TRBD1; size: few; DNA: TGCAGCGTTGGACAGGGCCACAATCAGCCCCAGCATTTT; CDR3: CSVGQGHNQPQHF
J: TRBJ1-5; V: TRBV28; D: -; size: -; DNA: TGTGCCAGCAGTTTCGTCAGGGAAATCAATCAGCCCCAGCATTTT; CDR3: CASSFVREINQPQHF
J: TRBJ1-3; V: TRBV19; D: TRBD1; size: -; DNA: TGTGCCAGTAGGGACAGGATCTCTGGAAACACCATATATTTT; CDR3: CASRDRISGNTIYF
J: TRBJ2-3; V: TRBV13; D: -; size: -; DNA: TGTGCCAGCAGCCTCTCTCGACTGCTAGATACGCAGTATTTT; CDR3: CASSLSRLLDTQYF
J: TRBJ2-2; V: TRBV27; D: TRBD1; size: -; DNA: TGTGCCAGCAGTCCCCGGACAGGGAACACCGGGGAGCTGTTTTTT; CDR3: CASSPRTGNTGELFF
J: TRBJ2-2; V: TRBV2; D: TRBD2; size: -; DNA: TGTGCCAGCAAATTAGCGGGGGGGCCTTACACCGGGGAGCTGTTTTTT; CDR3: CASKLAGGPYTGELFF
J: TRBJ1-2; V: TRBV9; D: TRBD1; size: -; DNA: TGTGCCAGCAGCGTTGACTGGACAGGCTTAAATAATGGCTACACCTTC; CDR3: CASSVDWTGLNNGYTF
J: TRBJ1-6; V: TRBV19; D: -; size: -; DNA: TGTGCCAGTAGTACCGGGACAAATAATTCACCCCTCCACTTT; CDR3: CASSTGTNNSPLHF